The source of this T cell receptor beta chain is a study of blood T cell repertoires in COVID-19. Study details: COVID-19 samples from acute and convalescent phases originated in the United States, Italy and Spain. Sources were T cells, B-cell-depleted T cells, or PBMCs; the material itself was cDNA or gDNA.

In the original processing: Estimation of nucleated cell counts was performed using reference gene primer amplification. TCRdb keeps only in-frame clones here, not all; method: immunoSEQ multiplex PCR. V and J calls and clone size are given by that table; D and trimming were obtained from the DNA. The top ten hold about 6.8% of the sample, which has more than 95,000 clones, 60% to 85% seen once. V was cut by 0 bases and J by 3 bases, with 9 bases left in between. Per germline, CDR1 LGHNA and CDR2 YNFKEQ. The CDR3 consists of 14 residues. In this sample, this clone turned up once. Sequences were obtained from peripheral blood. The source is a man between 65 and 85 years old with acute or convalescent COVID-19. The chain is built from TRBV4-2 and TRBJ2-7; D unresolved. The CDR3, as DNA: TGTGCCAGCAGCCAAGATAGAAGCTTCTACGAGCAGTACTTC. Translation: CASSQDRSFYEQYF.